This TCR beta chain was documented in a study of shared clonotypes between healthy human individuals. Participating donors were healthy, HIV-negative adults free of recent acute infections or vaccinations. Study observations and caveats: Clonotype sharing among donors likely depends on sequencing depth.

The CDR3 is 15 amino acids. Trimming took off 4 bases at V and 9 bases at J, with 19 bases between the two ends. Germline CDR1 is SGHRS and CDR2 is YFSETQ. The repertoire was sequenced with immunoSEQ multiplex PCR; TCRdb's copy has only in-frame clones and lacks some. The repertoire consists of about 1.1 million clones, with 75% to 80% occurring once and the leading ten covering more than 0.45%. In its sample, this clone was seen once. Its antigen is as yet unknown. The clonotype originates from a man between 18 and 35 years old in good health. Some clones in this sample may be carry-over from other donors' samples. The chain joins TRBV5-1 to TRBJ2-2; perhaps TRBD1 as D (6 bases). Sequenced sample: memory CD4+ T cells from PBMCs. Subset: CD45RA-negative fraction. CDR3 in amino acids: CASSPDRTYRRELFF. The CDR3 coding sequence is TGCGCCAGCAGCCCAGACAGGACCTACCGGCGGGAGCTGTTTTTT. The variable domain in full, with the rest retrieved from reference TRBV5-1 and TRBJ2-2, is KAGVTQTPRYLIKTRGQQVTLSCSPISGHRSVSWYQQTPGQGLQFLFEYFSETQRNKGNFPGRFSGRQFSNSRSEMNVSTLELGDSALYLCASSPDRTYRRELFFGEGSRLTVL.